The 14 T cell receptor beta chains below come from one sample, sequenced in a study of vaccination effects on CD4 cells after COVID-19. No antigens are known for them. Subsequent to 10 days of culture, CD4+ T cells were isolated. The participants, recipients of two vaccine doses, got either BNT162b2 or mRNA-1273. The table came from immunoSEQ multiplex PCR; TCRdb's copy has only in-frame clones and leaves some out. The repertoire includes tens of thousands of clones, more than 60% of them detected once, and more than 2% sits in the top ten. Sequenced material: CD4+ T cells from PBMCs cultured without peptide, taken after COVID-19 vaccination. Receptor source: a human donor who received a COVID-19 vaccine.

This chain links TRBV6-2 or TRBV6-3 with TRBJ1-2; no definite D call. CDR3 size: 13 residues. Germline-derived CDR1 and CDR2 are MNHEY and SVGEGT. V was pared by 6 bases and J by 5 bases, with 13 bases between. CDR3 DNA sequence: TGTGCCAGCAGCCCGGGAGGTTCTTATGGCTACACCTTC. This translates into CASSPGGSYGYTF.

The gene calls are TRBV3-1 (or the pseudogene TRBV3-2) and TRBJ1-2; D perhaps matches TRBD1 (5 bases). The V end was cut by 4 bases, the J end by 8 bases, with 17 bases between. The CDR3 length is 14 residues. The germline V gene encodes CDR1 LGHDT and CDR2 YNNKEL (reference sequence). The DNA of the CDR3 is TGTGCCAGCAGCCCCACCCCAGGGTCAGGCGGCTACACCTTC. Its protein product is CASSPTPGSGGYTF.

The chain combines TRBV4-1 with TRBJ2-5; possibly TRBD1 for D (5 bases). Trimming left V 4 bases short and J 1 base short, with 16 bases between. Germline CDR1 reads MGHRA; CDR2 reads YSYEKL. The CDR3 runs to 16 residues. The CDR3 nucleotides read TGCGCCAGCAGCCCCGCCCGTCAGGGTGGCCAAGAGACCCAGTACTTC. It encodes CASSPARQGGQETQYF.

The rearrangement links TRBV29-1 to TRBJ2-5; no firm D call. V lost 2 bases to trimming and J lost 2 bases, with 15 bases between them. Looked up from germline, CDR1 is SQVTM and CDR2 is ANQGSEA. The CDR3 is 15 amino acids. CDR3 region: CSVESPGLDQETQYF. The CDR3 DNA is TGCAGCGTTGAATCCCCAGGCCTTGATCAAGAGACCCAGTACTTC. The variable domain in full, with the rest retrieved from reference TRBV29-1 and TRBJ2-5, is SAVISQKPSRDICQRGTSLTIQCQVDSQVTMMFWYRQQPGQSLTLIATANQGSEATYESGFVIDKFPISRPNLTFSTLTVSNMSPEDSSIYLCSVESPGLDQETQYFGPGTRLLVL.

The V gene is TRBV20-1, the J gene TRBJ1-1; D uncertain. Trimming removed 3 bases from V and 3 bases from J, with 17 bases in between. The germline V gene encodes CDR1 DFQATT and CDR2 SNEGSKA (reference sequence). The CDR3 has 15 residues. CDR3 DNA sequence: TGCAGTGCTAGTCCCCGTGCCCGGGGTCACACTGAAGCTTTCTTT. Translated, it gives CSASPRARGHTEAFF.

The chain combines TRBV7-2 with TRBJ2-4; D possibly corresponds to TRBD1 (5 bases). This CDR3 is built from 16 residues. Germline lookup yields CDR1 SGHTA and CDR2 FQGNSA. Trimming removed 5 bases from V and 7 bases from J, with 21 bases in between. Here the CDR3 DNA reads TGTGCCAGCAGCGTATCGACGGGCAGGGCTGAGAACATTCAGTACTTC. Translating it yields CASSVSTGRAENIQYF.

The rearrangement links TRBV5-1 to TRBJ2-3; D remains ambiguous. The length of the CDR3 is 14 residues. Trimming stripped 0 bases from V and 6 bases from J, with 11 bases between. Germline V CDR1 and CDR2: SGHRS, YFSETQ. CDR3 residues: CASSLVGPEDTQYF. CDR3 nucleotide sequence: TGCGCCAGCAGCTTGGTTGGGCCTGAGGATACGCAGTATTTT.

This chain uses TRBV27 with TRBJ1-6; perhaps TRBD1 as D (5 bases). Germline loops: CDR1 MNHEY, CDR2 SMNVEV (reference sequence). The CDR3 is 13 amino acids. V was trimmed by 5 bases and J by 15 bases, leaving 17 bases between them. The CDR3 loop reads CASSEGFRNYLHF. In DNA form, the CDR3 reads TGTGCCAGCAGTGAGGGGTTTCGAAATTACCTCCACTTT.

The chain employs TRBV6-5 and TRBJ1-2, with 11 bases lining up with TRBD1. The CDR3 contains 15 residues. Germline CDR1 reads MNHEY; CDR2 reads SVGAGI. The V segment lost 6 bases and the J segment 5 bases; nucleotides outside the gene matches: 8. The CDR3 DNA reads as TGTGCCAGCAGAAAAGGACAGGGGGCAGGGTATGGCTACACCTTC. Amino acid sequence: CASRKGQGAGYGYTF.

This rearrangement joins TRBV24-1 to TRBJ2-2, with 8 nucleotides matching TRBD1. Germline assignment: CDR1 KGHDR and CDR2 SFDVKD. CDR3 size: 16 residues. V gave up 4 bases and J gave up 4 bases; unmatched junction bases: 7. The CDR3 sequence is CATSDPTGVSTGELFF. The CDR3 bases are TGTGCCACCAGTGACCCGACAGGGGTGAGCACCGGGGAGCTGTTTTTT.

This sequence joins TRBV7-8 and TRBJ1-3, with 10 positions matching TRBD1. This CDR3 has 19 amino acids. CDR1 is SGHVS and CDR2 is FQNEAQ in the germline V gene. J gave up 3 bases and V 0 bases, and 11 bases lay outside the gene matches. The CDR3, as DNA: TGTGCCAGCAGCTTAGCAATGAACGGGGGACAGGGGTATGGAAACACCATATATTTT. Protein sequence: CASSLAMNGGQGYGNTIYF.

The chain links TRBV19 to TRBJ2-4, with 7 bases lining up with TRBD1. The CDR3 loop spans 15 amino acids. V lost 5 bases, J lost 9 bases, and 13 bases stayed unmatched. Germline V gene lookup returns CDR1 LNHDA and CDR2 SQIVND (reference sequence). This CDR3 reads CASSFRTGGVGIQYF. The CDR3 nucleotides read TGTGCCAGTAGTTTTCGGACAGGTGGGGTGGGCATTCAGTACTTC.

The chain joins TRBV30 to TRBJ1-1; D is possibly TRBD1 (5 bases). Between the trimmed V and J ends, which lost 1 base and 0 bases, there was a span of 21 bases. The CDR3 spans 18 residues. Germline CDR1 is GTSNPN and CDR2 is SVGIG (reference sequence). The CDR3 reads CAWSEPWAGRLLNTEAFF. CDR3 sequence (DNA): TGTGCCTGGAGTGAACCTTGGGCAGGGAGACTCCTGAACACTGAAGCTTTCTTT.

This clone came up a few times. This chain links TRBV6-5 with TRBJ1-4; the D is unclear. V lost 6 bases to trimming and J lost 5 bases, with 10 bases between them. Germline CDR1 and CDR2: MNHEY and SVGAGI. There are 13 residues in the CDR3. The CDR3 sequence is CASRGGRNEKLFF. CDR3 coding DNA: TGTGCCAGCAGGGGCGGGAGGAATGAAAAACTGTTTTTT.